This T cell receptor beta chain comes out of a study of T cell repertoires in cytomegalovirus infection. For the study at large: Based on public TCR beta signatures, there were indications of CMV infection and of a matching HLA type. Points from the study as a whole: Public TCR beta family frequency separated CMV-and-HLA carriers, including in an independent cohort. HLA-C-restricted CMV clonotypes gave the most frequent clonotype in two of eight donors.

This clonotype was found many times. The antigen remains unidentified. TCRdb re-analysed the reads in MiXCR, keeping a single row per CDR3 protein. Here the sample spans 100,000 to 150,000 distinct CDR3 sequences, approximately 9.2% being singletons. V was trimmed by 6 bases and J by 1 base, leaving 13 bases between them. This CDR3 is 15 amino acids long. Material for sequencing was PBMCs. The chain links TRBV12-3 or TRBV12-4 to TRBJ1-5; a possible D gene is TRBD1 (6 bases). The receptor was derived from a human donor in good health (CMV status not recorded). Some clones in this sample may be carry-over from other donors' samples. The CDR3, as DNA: TGTGCCAGCAGCATGACAGGAGGGAGCAATCAGCCCCAGCATTTT. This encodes CASSMTGGSNQPQHF.